A single TCR beta chain is shown here with its context. This sample was included in a study of blood T cell repertoires in COVID-19. Study-level background: Samples of COVID-19 (acute and convalescent) were obtained from the United States, Italy and Spain. Sources were T cells, B-cell-depleted T cells, or PBMCs; the material itself was cDNA or gDNA.

Losses at the gene ends were 2 bases for V and 6 bases for J; bases not matched to a gene: 19. This CDR3 is 18 amino acids long. Germline values: CDR1 SGHRS, CDR2 YFSETQ. As handled by the study authors: It was from reference gene primer amplification that nucleated cell counts were estimated. Only in-frame clones appear in the TCRdb table, and some are missing; sequencing was by immunoSEQ multiplex PCR. The V and J calls and clone size were taken over from that table, and D and trimming were inferred from the DNA. Of tens of thousands of clones listed, 60% to 85% are singletons. The sequenced sample consisted of peripheral blood. This TCR was recovered from a woman older than 75 with acute or convalescent COVID-19. The chain links TRBV5-1 to TRBJ1-1, with 7 bases matching TRBD1. CDR3: CASSFKGATSGLLAEAFF. The CDR3, as DNA: TGCGCCAGCAGCTTTAAGGGGGCAACTTCGGGCCTTCTTGCTGAAGCTTTCTTT.